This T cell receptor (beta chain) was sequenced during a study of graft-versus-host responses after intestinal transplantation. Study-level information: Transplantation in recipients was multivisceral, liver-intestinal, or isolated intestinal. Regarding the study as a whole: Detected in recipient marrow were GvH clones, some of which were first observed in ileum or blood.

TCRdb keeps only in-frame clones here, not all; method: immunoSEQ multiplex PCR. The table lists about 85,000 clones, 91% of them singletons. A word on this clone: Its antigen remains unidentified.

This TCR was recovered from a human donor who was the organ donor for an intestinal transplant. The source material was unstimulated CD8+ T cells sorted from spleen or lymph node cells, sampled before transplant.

The CDR3 bases are TGTGCCAGCAGTGCGACTAGCGGGACTGGGGGGAATGAGCAGTTCTTC. Protein sequence: CASSATSGTGGNEQFF. The chain links TRBV6-4 to TRBJ2-1; 11 nucleotides align to TRBD2. The germline V gene has CDR1 MRHNA and CDR2 SNTAGT. The CDR3 is made up of 16 amino acids. The ends lost 4 bases at V and 7 bases at J; junction bases unmatched: 9.